The 4 T cell receptor beta chains given below trace back to one sample, sequenced in a study of human T cells and chemical hapten exposure. The time point: pre-sensitization, week 0. Stated treatment: therapeutic diphenylcyclopropenone sensitization with weekly scalp DPC. TCRdb processed the RACE reads anew with MiXCR; each CDR3 protein has one entry. The sample includes approximately 60,000 distinct CDR3 sequences, 9.5% to 10% of them seen just once. The specimen comprised whole blood, sampled in connection with sensitization to the hapten diphenylcyclopropenone (DPC). The receptors shown here come from a man aged 35-49 years with alopecia areata. Some clones in this sample may be carry-over from other donors' samples.

The J gene is TRBJ2-7, the V gene TRBV6-5; 12 bases map to TRBD2. The V and J ends lost 6 bases and 9 bases, in that order; junction bases with no gene match: 9. Germline V gives CDR1 MNHEY, CDR2 SVGAGI. The CDR3 runs 14 residues. The CDR3 sequence is CASRTLAGGSVQYF. The CDR3 DNA is TGTGCCAGCAGAACACTAGCGGGAGGAAGCGTGCAGTACTTC.

This clonotype was picked up many times. The chain couples TRBV28 to TRBJ2-5; D is unclear. The CDR3 sequence is 12 residues long. Trimming left V 1 base short and J 2 bases short, with 2 bases between. Germline V CDR1 and CDR2: MDHEN, SYDVKM. CDR3 loop: CASSLFQETQYF. The CDR3 nucleotides are TGTGCCAGCAGTTTATTTCAAGAGACCCAGTACTTC.

This clonotype was observed a handful of times. This chain uses TRBV28 with TRBJ2-7; D not resolved. Germline V lookup: CDR1 MDHEN, CDR2 SYDVKM. The CDR3 length is 12 residues. V was trimmed by 5 bases and J by 7 bases, leaving 12 bases between them. The CDR3: CASSRLETEQYF. DNA for the CDR3: TGTGCCAGCAGTCGGTTGGAGACAGAGCAGTACTTC.

This clonotype has more than one count but fewer than ten. The J gene is TRBJ2-2, the V gene TRBV18; 10 nucleotides line up with TRBD2. Germline V CDR1 and CDR2: KGHSH, LQKENI. Losses at the gene ends were 5 bases for V and 6 bases for J; bases not matched to a gene: 12. CDR3 length: 17 residues. CDR3 in DNA: TGTGCCAGCTCATCGAAGGCCGCTAGCGGGAGACCCGGGGAGCTGTTTTTT. It encodes CASSSKAASGRPGELFF.